A single sample is the source of the 31 T cell receptor beta chains below, sequenced in a study of cytomegalovirus exposure and HLA in healthy donors. The PCR employed 60 Vbeta primers together with 13 Jbeta primers. Profiling relied on immunoSEQ multiplex PCR, and the TCRdb table lists in-frame clones only, not all of them. The data show about 89,000 clones, roughly 85% seen once. The material sequenced was PBMCs. The receptors were gathered from a man between 35 and 55 years old in good health and CMV-seropositive.

J is TRBJ2-1 and V is TRBV7-9; 8 bases agree with TRBD1. Per the germline V gene, CDR1 is SEHNR and CDR2 is FQNEAQ (reference sequence). This CDR3 spans 12 amino acids. The trim removed 1 base at V and 12 bases at J, leaving 2 bases unmatched. The CDR3 reads CASSLGGTGQFF. The DNA for the CDR3 is TGTGCCAGCAGCTTAGGTGGGACAGGGCAGTTCTTC.

The gene calls are TRBV7-9 and TRBJ2-7; D ambiguous. V gave up 1 base and J gave up 5 bases, with 9 bases separating them. There are 13 residues in the CDR3. Germline-derived CDR1 and CDR2 are SEHNR and FQNEAQ (reference sequence). The CDR3 loop is CASSLGIRDEQYF. CDR3 nucleotides: TGTGCCAGCAGCTTAGGTATCCGGGACGAGCAGTACTTC. Full variable domain (remainder filled in from reference TRBV7-9 and TRBJ2-7): DTGVSQNPRHKITKRGQNVTFRCDPISEHNRLYWYRQTLGQGPEFLTYFQNEAQLEKSRLLSDRFSAERPKGSFSTLEIQRTEQGDSAMYLCASSLGIRDEQYFGPGTRLTVT.

This sequence joins TRBV28 and TRBJ2-7; TRBD2 aligns across 9 bases. The CDR3 runs 15 residues. Per the germline V gene, CDR1 is MDHEN and CDR2 is SYDVKM. V lost 4 bases and J lost 6; bases outside the gene matches: 10. The CDR3: CASSSPTSGRAEQYF. The CDR3 DNA is TGTGCCAGCAGTTCCCCGACTAGCGGAAGAGCCGAGCAGTACTTC.

The chain carries TRBV5-4 and TRBJ2-3, with 16 bases aligning to TRBD2. There are 20 residues in the CDR3. With 4 bases clipped from V and 0 bases from J, the junction kept 11 bases outside the gene matches. Per the germline V gene, CDR1 is SGHNT and CDR2 is YYREEE (reference sequence). The CDR3 nucleotides are TGTGCCAGCAGCCCAGTCAGGGCGGGACTAGCGGGGGGGAGCACAGATACGCAGTATTTT. It translates to CASSPVRAGLAGGSTDTQYF.

V and J are TRBV15 and TRBJ2-7; TRBD1 might be the D (5 bases). V lost 4 bases to trimming and J lost 2 bases, with 15 bases between them. This CDR3 has 15 residues. Germline V lookup: CDR1 LNHNV, CDR2 YYDKDF (reference sequence). The CDR3, as DNA: TGTGCCACCAGCACTCGGGCAGGGTGGCCCTACGAGCAGTACTTC. Amino acids: CATSTRAGWPYEQYF.

The chain carries TRBV5-1 and TRBJ1-4, with D unresolved. The CDR3 is made up of 12 amino acids. Trimming shortened V by 4 bases and J by 7 bases, and 8 bases separated the two germline ends. CDR1 is SGHRS and CDR2 is YFSETQ in the germline V gene. Here the CDR3 reads CASSAAGEKLFF. The CDR3 DNA sequence: TGCGCCAGCAGCGCGGCCGGTGAAAAACTGTTTTTT.

This clone appeared once. J is TRBJ2-7 and V is TRBV13; D perhaps matches TRBD1 (5 bases). Germline assignment: CDR1 PRHDT and CDR2 FYEKMQ (reference sequence). This CDR3 region has 12 residues. Trimming stripped 2 bases from V and 6 bases from J, with 8 bases between. The CDR3 sequence: CASSLRGGEQYF. As DNA, the CDR3 is TGTGCCAGCAGCTTAAGGGGCGGCGAGCAGTACTTC.

CDR3 DNA: TGTGCCAGCAGCTTAGTTGGAGAGGGCGGGACTGAAGCTTTCTTT. The encoded protein is CASSLVGEGGTEAFF. This chain uses TRBV7-8 with TRBJ1-1; D gene uncertain. Germline-derived CDR1 and CDR2 are SGHVS and FQNEAQ. The CDR3 is 15 amino acids. V shed 1 base and J shed 5 bases, with 14 bases lying between them.

The chain uses TRBV18 and TRBJ2-1; TRBD2 aligns across 11 bases. V shed 2 bases and J 11 bases; nucleotides not matched to a gene: 11. This CDR3 region has 16 residues. The germline V gene has CDR1 KGHSH and CDR2 LQKENI. The CDR3 region is CASSPRLAGGPNKQFF. CDR3 coding DNA: TGTGCCAGCTCACCAAGGCTAGCGGGAGGTCCGAATAAGCAGTTCTTC.

The J gene is TRBJ1-1, the V gene TRBV7-9, with unresolved D. V lost 1 base and J 3 bases, leaving 9 bases between the germline ends. The CDR3 loop spans 14 amino acids. Germline V gives CDR1 SEHNR, CDR2 FQNEAQ (reference sequence). CDR3 nucleotide sequence: TGTGCCAGCAGCTTAGTGAGCGGAGACACTGAAGCTTTCTTT. Translation: CASSLVSGDTEAFF. The complete variable domain, with remaining parts taken from reference TRBV7-9 and TRBJ1-1, reads DTGVSQNPRHKITKRGQNVTFRCDPISEHNRLYWYRQTLGQGPEFLTYFQNEAQLEKSRLLSDRFSAERPKGSFSTLEIQRTEQGDSAMYLCASSLVSGDTEAFFGQGTRLTVV.

Written as DNA, the CDR3 is TGTGCCAGCAGCTCCCCAAGGGGGTCCCTAGCAGATACGCAGTATTTT. Protein product: CASSSPRGSLADTQYF. This chain connects TRBV7-2 to TRBJ2-3; D possibly corresponds to TRBD1 (6 bases). Germline V CDR1 and CDR2: SGHTA, FQGNSA. The CDR3 loop spans 16 amino acids. V lost 4 bases, J lost 4 bases, and 18 bases lay in between.

V usage is TRBV9 and J usage is TRBJ1-1; 10 positions agree with TRBD1. Germline CDR1 reads SGDLS; CDR2 reads YYNGEE. Trimming at V came to 0 bases and at J to 3 bases, leaving 5 bases not matched to a gene. The CDR3 length is 16 residues. In nucleotides, the CDR3 is TGTGCCAGCAGCGTAGATGTCGGGACAGGGGACACTGAAGCTTTCTTT. Translating gives CASSVDVGTGDTEAFF.

V usage is TRBV5-4 and J usage is TRBJ2-7, with D possibly TRBD2 on 6 matching bases. Germline CDR1 reads SGHNT; CDR2 reads YYREEE (reference sequence). CDR3 length: 16 residues. Trimming shortened V by 4 bases and J by 0 bases, and 17 bases separated the two germline ends. The CDR3 protein is CASSREAGSSSYEQYF. For the CDR3, the DNA is TGTGCCAGCAGCCGTGAAGCGGGTAGTAGCTCCTACGAGCAGTACTTC.

The chain has TRBV6-1 and TRBJ1-1; TRBD1 matches 8 bases. Germline V gene data show CDR1 as MNHNS and CDR2 as SASEGT. Unmatched junction bases numbered 10, after V lost 5 bases and J lost 5 bases. This CDR3 region has 15 residues. CDR3 nucleotides: TGTGCCAGCAGTAGACCAGGGGGCTTGGCGACTGAAGCTTTCTTT. Residues: CASSRPGGLATEAFF.

This sequence joins TRBV12-5 and TRBJ2-3, with 13 bases identical to TRBD2. V lost 6 bases to trimming and J lost 5 bases; unmatched junction nucleotides: 11. From germline, CDR1 is LGHNT and CDR2 FRNRAP. The CDR3 totals 17 residues. CDR3 sequence: CASGSGLAGERVDTQYF. Here the CDR3 DNA reads TGTGCTAGTGGCTCCGGACTAGCGGGAGAGAGGGTAGATACGCAGTATTTT.

The rearrangement links TRBV9 to TRBJ2-1, with 16 bases aligning to TRBD2. The junction had 4 bases not matched to a gene; V was cut back by 4 bases and J by 3 bases. Germline CDR1 reads SGDLS; CDR2 reads YYNGEE. The CDR3 length is 17 residues. CDR3 in DNA: TGTGCCAGCAGCTTAGGGACTAGCGGGAGGGTCTACAATGAGCAGTTCTTC. Its protein is CASSLGTSGRVYNEQFF.

This clone appeared once. The J gene is TRBJ1-5, the V gene TRBV6-6; tentatively, D is TRBD1 (5 bases). The CDR3 totals 15 residues. Looked up from germline, CDR1 is MNHNY and CDR2 is SVGAGI (reference sequence). V lost 2 bases and J lost 2, with 10 bases in between. The CDR3 loop is CASSYGQKGNQPQHF. The CDR3, as DNA: TGTGCCAGCAGTTACGGACAAAAGGGCAATCAGCCCCAGCATTTT.

The chain couples TRBV6-1 to TRBJ1-4; D is possibly TRBD1 (5 bases). Trimming shortened V by 3 bases and J by 7 bases, and 12 bases separated the two germline ends. Germline lookup yields CDR1 MNHNS and CDR2 SASEGT. This CDR3 region has 14 residues. The CDR3, as DNA: TGTGCCAGCAGTGACAATGGGGCAGGTGAAAAACTGTTTTTT. It encodes CASSDNGAGEKLFF.

The V call is TRBV10-2, the J call TRBJ2-7; no definite D call. CDR1 is WSHSY, CDR2 SAAADI, per germline. The CDR3 is 12 amino acids. V gave up 4 bases and J gave up 3 bases, with 7 bases separating them. This chain's CDR3 is CASSVLLYEQYF. The CDR3 DNA sequence: TGCGCCAGCAGTGTCCTCCTCTACGAGCAGTACTTC.

The rearrangement uses TRBV7-8 and TRBJ1-4, with 7 bases identical to TRBD1. Germline V gene sequence: CDR1 SGHVS, CDR2 FQNEAQ. This CDR3 is 13 amino acids long. The V segment lost 5 bases and the J segment 7 bases; nucleotides outside the gene matches: 4. The CDR3 reads CASSDRAIEKLFF. The CDR3 region has the DNA TGTGCCAGCAGCGACAGGGCGATTGAAAAACTGTTTTTT. Using reference TRBV7-8 and TRBJ1-4 for the parts outside the CDR3, the full variable domain is GAGVSQSPRYKVAKRGQDVALRCDPISGHVSLFWYQQALGQGPEFLTYFQNEAQLDKSGLPSDRFFAERPEGSVSTLKIQRTQQEDSAVYLCASSDRAIEKLFFGSGTQLSVL.

The rearrangement joins TRBV5-1 to TRBJ2-1, with 8 bases identical to TRBD2. The CDR3 covers 14 residues. Trimming cost V 4 bases and J 10 bases; bases outside gene matches: 10. CDR1 is SGHRS and CDR2 is YFSETQ in the germline V gene. In DNA, the CDR3 is TGCGCCAGCAGCCCCTCAGCGGGAGCCCTAGAGCAGTTCTTC. Encoded protein: CASSPSAGALEQFF. The full variable domain, its missing parts supplied by reference TRBV5-1 and TRBJ2-1, is KAGVTQTPRYLIKTRGQQVTLSCSPISGHRSVSWYQQTPGQGLQFLFEYFSETQRNKGNFPGRFSGRQFSNSRSEMNVSTLELGDSALYLCASSPSAGALEQFFGPGTRLTVL.

The J gene is TRBJ1-5, the V gene TRBV6-1, with D unresolved. This CDR3 comprises 14 residues. Deletions cut 6 bases from V and 0 bases from J, with 9 bases between. Germline V gives CDR1 MNHNS, CDR2 SASEGT. The CDR3 protein is CASRSGNSNQPQHF. The CDR3 nucleotides read TGTGCCAGCAGATCAGGTAATAGCAATCAGCCCCAGCATTTT.

The chain couples TRBV6-5 to TRBJ1-1; 8 positions agree with TRBD1. The CDR3 runs 13 residues. The germline V gene has CDR1 MNHEY and CDR2 SVGAGI. Trimming took 5 bases from V and 10 from J; bases not matched to a gene: 9. This chain's CDR3 is CASSAKPGGAAFF. DNA for the CDR3: TGTGCCAGCAGTGCAAAACCAGGGGGCGCAGCTTTCTTT.

The chain uses TRBV7-2 and TRBJ2-7, with a possible D match to TRBD1 (5 bases). CDR3 length: 15 residues. Germline CDR1 is SGHTA and CDR2 is FQGNSA. Trimming cost V 1 base and J 3 bases, with 13 bases left between them. The CDR3 spells CASSLEGRANYEQYF. The CDR3 region has the DNA TGTGCCAGCAGCTTAGAGGGCAGGGCGAACTACGAGCAGTACTTC.

The chain is built from TRBV19 and TRBJ2-7; the match to TRBD1 covers 11 bases. Germline V CDR1 and CDR2: LNHDA, SQIVND (reference sequence). The CDR3 consists of 13 residues. Trimming removed 9 bases from V and 5 bases from J; junction bases left unmatched: 6. This CDR3 reads CASQDRGHDEQYF. CDR3 nucleotides: TGTGCCAGCCAGGACAGGGGGCATGACGAGCAGTACTTC.

The gene calls are TRBV27 and TRBJ1-4; D not resolved. Trimming took 5 bases from V and 1 from J, leaving 8 bases between them. This CDR3 comprises 14 residues. In germline, CDR1 is MNHEY, CDR2 SMNVEV (reference sequence). The CDR3 loop is CASSPRLTNEKLFF. Here the CDR3 DNA reads TGTGCCAGCAGTCCCCGTCTAACTAATGAAAAACTGTTTTTT.

This chain uses TRBV19 with TRBJ1-2; tentatively, D is TRBD1 (5 bases). This CDR3 contains 14 residues. The germline gives CDR1 LNHDA, CDR2 SQIVND (reference sequence). The V end lost 6 bases, the J end lost 1 base, and 12 bases lay between the germline ends. The CDR3 reads CASRGGTVNYGYTF. CDR3 DNA: TGTGCCAGTAGGGGAGGGACGGTTAACTATGGCTACACCTTC. The full variable domain, with the rest looked up from reference TRBV19 and TRBJ1-2, is DGGITQSPKYLFRKEGQNVTLSCEQNLNHDAMYWYRQDPGQGLRLIYYSQIVNDFQKGDIAEGYSVSREKKESFPLTVTSAQKNPTAFYLCASRGGTVNYGYTFGSGTRLTVV.

The chain joins TRBV5-4 to TRBJ2-7; D perhaps matches TRBD2 (5 bases). V lost 3 bases and J 5 bases, leaving 15 bases between the germline ends. Germline V CDR1 and CDR2: SGHNT, YYREEE (reference sequence). The length of the CDR3 is 14 residues. CDR3 bases: TGTGCCAGCAGCTCGGAGGTTTTGAGTAACGAGCAGTACTTC. Translating gives CASSSEVLSNEQYF.

This clone was observed a few times. The rearrangement joins TRBV5-4 to TRBJ1-4; D is unclear. The CDR3 sequence is 16 residues long. CDR1 SGHNT and CDR2 YYREEE come from the germline V gene (reference sequence). Trimming stripped 4 bases from V and 0 bases from J, with 13 bases between. The CDR3 DNA sequence: TGTGCCAGCAGCCAAACCCGCGGGGCAACTAATGAAAAACTGTTTTTT. It specifies CASSQTRGATNEKLFF.

The V gene is TRBV19, the J gene TRBJ2-3, with 7 bases fitting TRBD1. Unmatched junction bases numbered 9, after V lost 3 bases and J lost 3 bases. The CDR3 runs to 16 residues. Looked up from germline, CDR1 is LNHDA and CDR2 is SQIVND (reference sequence). CDR3: CASSMTGIGATDTQYF. The CDR3 DNA is TGTGCCAGTAGTATGACAGGGATTGGGGCGACAGATACGCAGTATTTT.

The chain links TRBV5-1 to TRBJ2-3; D remains ambiguous. CDR1 is SGHRS, CDR2 YFSETQ, per germline. The CDR3 is 17 amino acids. Between the trimmed V and J ends, which lost 3 bases and 4 bases, there was a span of 21 bases. CDR3: CASSSPATVARPDTQYF. Written as DNA, the CDR3 is TGCGCCAGCAGCTCGCCTGCGACCGTCGCGCGGCCAGATACGCAGTATTTT.